This is a list of T cell receptor beta chains from one sample in a study of blood T cell repertoires in COVID-19. TCRdb's copy holds only in-frame clones and misses some; the assay was immunoSEQ multiplex PCR. The sample consists of about 140,000 clones, over 60% of them appearing once. Sequenced: peripheral blood. Receptor source: a man between 50 and 59 years old with acute or convalescent COVID-19. Both conserved end residues are part of each CDR3. D genes are given only for firm matches. Some rows have no size entry. The others give once, few or many, or a class for an expanded clone.

V gene	D gene	J gene	clone size	CDR3 DNA	CDR3 protein
TRBV25-1	.	TRBJ2-5	.	TGTGCCAGCAGTGAACGACGGCAGCGCCAAGAGACCCAGTACTTC	CASSERRQRQETQYF
TRBV5-4	TRBD2	TRBJ2-5	.	TGTGCCAGCAGCTCTGCCATAGGACTAGCGGGGGTTCGTGAGACCCAGTACTTC	CASSSAIGLAGVRETQYF
TRBV7-2	TRBD1	TRBJ1-5	.	TGTGCCAGCAGCCGGACAGGGGGCGTAGGCCAGCCCCAGCATTTT	CASSRTGGVGQPQHF
TRBV9	TRBD2	TRBJ2-1	.	TGTGCCAGCAGCGTAGACGTTAGCGGGGGGCCTGATGAGCAGTTCTTC	CASSVDVSGGPDEQFF
TRBV6-5	.	TRBJ2-6	once	TGTGCCAGCAGTCCAGTTTCTGGGGCCAACGTCCTGACTTTC	CASSPVSGANVLTF
TRBV9	.	TRBJ1-1	.	TGTGCCAGCAGCGTAGAGGGAAGGGGCACTGAAGCTTTCTTT	CASSVEGRGTEAFF
TRBV5-1	TRBD2	TRBJ2-1	.	TGCGCCAGCAGCCCAACTAGCGGGGCTTACAATGAGCAGTTCTTC	CASSPTSGAYNEQFF
TRBV7-3	TRBD1	TRBJ2-5	.	TGTGCCAGCAGCTTGACAGGGGGACAAGAGACCCAGTACTTC	CASSLTGGQETQYF
TRBV15	.	TRBJ2-1	.	TGTGCCACCAGCAGAGATAACGCGGTTAACAATGAGCAGTTCTTC	CATSRDNAVNNEQFF
TRBV18	TRBD1	TRBJ1-1	.	TGTGCCAGCTCACTAGGGACAGCCGAAGCTTTCTTT	CASSLGTAEAFF
TRBV6-5	.	TRBJ2-7	.	TGTGCCAGCAGAGCCGGGACCTACGAGCAGTACTTC	CASRAGTYEQYF
TRBV5-1	.	TRBJ2-1	.	TGCGCCAGCAGCAACCTCAGGGGGGACAATGAGCAGTTCTTC	CASSNLRGDNEQFF
TRBV27	TRBD2	TRBJ2-2	.	TGTGCCAGCAGGGGCCTCCTAGCGGGGGGGTCGGCCGGGGAGCTGTTTTTT	CASRGLLAGGSAGELFF
TRBV5-1	.	TRBJ1-1	.	TGCGCCAGCAGCTTGACAGTAAACACTGAAGCTTTCTTT	CASSLTVNTEAFF
TRBV24-1	.	TRBJ1-2	.	TGTGCCACCAGTGATTCCCCAGGGTTCTCTGGCTACACCTTC	CATSDSPGFSGYTF
TRBV18	TRBD1	TRBJ1-1	.	TGTGCCAGCTCAATGGACAGGGGGCGAGAAACTGAAGCTTTCTTT	CASSMDRGRETEAFF
TRBV7-2	.	TRBJ1-3	.	TGTGCCAGCAGCTTAGCCTGGGGCTCAGGAAACACCATATATTTT	CASSLAWGSGNTIYF
TRBV10-3	.	TRBJ1-1	.	TGTGCCATCAAAGCGACAGGCAGCCTGAACACTGAAGCTTTCTTT	CAIKATGSLNTEAFF
TRBV10-3	TRBD1	TRBJ2-6	.	TGTGCCATCAGTGAGTCAACAGGGGGCTCTGGGGCCAACGTCCTGACTTTC	CAISESTGGSGANVLTF
TRBV12-3/TRBV12-4	.	TRBJ1-2	once	TGTGCCAGCAGTTCGACAGACTATGGCTACACCTTC	CASSSTDYGYTF
TRBV4-1	.	TRBJ2-5	few	TGCGCCAGCAGCCAAGATGTCCTGGGAGGCGGGGAAGAGACCCAGTACTTC	CASSQDVLGGGEETQYF
TRBV7-8	TRBD2	TRBJ2-3	.	TGTGCCAGCAGCTTAGCGGCGCGGGGGGGCACAGATACGCAGTATTTT	CASSLAARGGTDTQYF
TRBV3-1/TRBV3-2	TRBD2	TRBJ2-1	.	TGTGCCAGCAGCCCGACTAGCGGGGGGGCGATTTCTGGAGAGCAGTTCTTC	CASSPTSGGAISGEQFF
TRBV10-3	.	TRBJ1-5	.	TGTGCCATCACCTGGGACATCCAACAGCCCCAGCATTTT	CAITWDIQQPQHF
TRBV5-1	.	TRBJ2-1	.	TGCGCCAGCAGCTTGGAGCCGGGACTCACCTACAATGAGCAGTTCTTC	CASSLEPGLTYNEQFF
TRBV11-2	TRBD2	TRBJ2-1	.	TGTGCCAGCAGCTGGGGGGGGTACAATGAGCAGTTCTTC	CASSWGGYNEQFF
TRBV24-1	.	TRBJ2-5	once	TGTGCCACCGGGCAAAGCCCAAAAGAGACCCAGTACTTC	CATGQSPKETQYF
TRBV6-5	TRBD2	TRBJ2-3	.	TGTGCCAGCAGCCTACAGGGCGGGGGGGCCGGTACGCAGTATTTT	CASSLQGGGAGTQYF
TRBV7-8	.	TRBJ2-2	.	TGTGCCAGCAGCCGCCGGGGGTCGGACACCGGGGAGCTGTTTTTT	CASSRRGSDTGELFF